These T cell receptor beta chains were read from a single sample in a study of shared clonotypes between healthy human individuals. The repertoire was sequenced with immunoSEQ multiplex PCR; TCRdb's copy has only in-frame clones and lacks some. There are a few million clones in the sample; nearly 97% occur only once, and around 0.13% lies in the top ten. Specimen: naive CD4+ T cells sorted from blood. All receptors come from a man between 18 and 29 years old in good health. The CDR3 runs from the conserved cysteine through the conserved F or W. Each record gives: J gene, V gene, CDR3 protein.

J: TRBJ2-5; V: TRBV5-1; CDR3: CASSFGGRGELQETQYF
J: TRBJ1-5; V: TRBV18; CDR3: CASSPESGNQPQHF
J: TRBJ1-4; V: TRBV28; CDR3: CASSFRGGTNEKLFF
J: TRBJ2-3; V: TRBV14; CDR3: CASSQTGTWVSDTQYF
J: TRBJ1-2; V: TRBV5-1; CDR3: CASSLEPTDYGYTF
J: TRBJ2-7; V: TRBV6-5; CDR3: CASSYFHEQYF
J: TRBJ1-2; V: TRBV6-1; CDR3: CASSEYLMSYGYTF
J: TRBJ1-5; V: TRBV19; CDR3: CASTLGRYSNQPQHF
J: TRBJ1-6; V: TRBV27; CDR3: CASSAQGFSPLHF
J: TRBJ1-4; V: TRBV28; CDR3: CASKRALNEKLFF
J: TRBJ1-2; V: TRBV27; CDR3: CASSLNQGVSYTF
J: TRBJ2-7; V: TRBV2; CDR3: CASHRDYVYEQYF
J: TRBJ1-4; V: TRBV9; CDR3: CASSPTEPLGSNEKLFF
J: TRBJ1-2; V: TRBV2; CDR3: CASSPRGVFIYGYTF
J: TRBJ2-5; V: TRBV10-3; CDR3: CATRGQGDQETQYF
J: TRBJ2-1; V: TRBV18; CDR3: CASSRDATYNEQFF
J: TRBJ2-7; V: TRBV6-5; CDR3: CASSRASLGNEQYF